A selection of T cell receptor beta chains follows, all from one sample in a study of shared clonotypes between healthy human individuals. The method was immunoSEQ multiplex PCR; TCRdb's version includes in-frame clones alone and lacks a portion of them. The sample holds about 680,000 clones, roughly 94% seen once. Source material: naive CD8+ T cells sorted from blood. The receptors were gathered from a man younger than 40 in good health. CDR3s include the opening cysteine and the closing phenylalanine or tryptophan. The D gene is left open where the match is weak. A clone size is listed for some rows: how often the clone was seen (once, few, many), or a class if it is expanded.

>TRBJ2-7|once|TRBV11-3|TRBD1
CASSWGQGYEQYF
TGTGCCAGCAGCTGGGGACAGGGCTACGAGCAGTACTTC
>TRBJ1-2|.|TRBV13|.
CASSSRGWGFYGYTF
TGTGCCAGCAGCTCTAGGGGCTGGGGTTTCTATGGCTACACCTTC
>TRBJ2-1|.|TRBV7-6|.
CASSFESREQFF
TGTGCCAGCAGCTTTGAGTCACGGGAGCAGTTCTTC
>TRBJ2-5|once|TRBV10-3|TRBD1
CAIWTGAFQETQYF
TGTGCCATTTGGACAGGGGCTTTCCAAGAGACCCAGTACTTC
>TRBJ2-4|.|TRBV7-9|.
CASSLGMANKNIQYF
TGTGCCAGCAGCTTAGGGATGGCGAACAAAAACATTCAGTACTTC
>TRBJ2-1|once|TRBV11-2|TRBD2
CASSLGLAGDRNEQFF
TGTGCCAGCAGCCTCGGACTAGCGGGAGATAGGAATGAGCAGTTCTTC
>TRBJ2-1|.|TRBV7-2|TRBD2
CASSSGLANPGEQFF
TGTGCCAGCAGCTCGGGACTAGCGAACCCAGGCGAGCAGTTCTTC
>TRBJ1-2|.|TRBV5-1|.
CASSLRGGAAYGYTF
TGCGCCAGCAGCTTGCGCGGGGGGGCAGCCTATGGCTACACCTTC
>TRBJ2-7|few|TRBV5-6|.
CASSYGGPANEQYF
TGTGCCAGCAGCTACGGCGGGCCTGCGAACGAGCAGTACTTC
>TRBJ2-2|once|TRBV7-9|.
CASSLESRQNGYTGELFF
TGTGCCAGCAGCTTAGAATCCCGGCAGAACGGATACACCGGGGAGCTGTTTTTT
>TRBJ2-1|.|TRBV28|.
CASSFGEQFF
TGTGCCAGCAGTTTTGGTGAGCAGTTCTTC
>TRBJ2-6|.|TRBV4-1|.
CASSQATGLRSGANVLTF
TGCGCCAGCAGCCAAGCGACAGGACTCCGCTCTGGGGCCAACGTCCTGACTTTC
>TRBJ2-7|.|TRBV4-1|.
CASSQDIRGREQYF
TGCGCCAGCAGCCAAGATATAAGGGGGAGGGAGCAGTACTTC
>TRBJ1-1|.|TRBV20-1|.
CSAPGETEAFF
TGCAGTGCCCCCGGTGAGACTGAAGCTTTCTTT
>TRBJ2-1|.|TRBV6-1|TRBD2
CASGAGGPLNEQFF
TGTGCCAGCGGGGCGGGAGGGCCTCTCAATGAGCAGTTCTTC
>TRBJ2-5|.|TRBV27|.
CASSLSWDAQETQYF
TGTGCCAGCAGTTTATCATGGGACGCCCAAGAGACCCAGTACTTC
>TRBJ2-3|.|TRBV7-9|.
CASSFKGGGTDTQYF
TGTGCCAGCAGCTTCAAGGGCGGGGGCACAGATACGCAGTATTTT